The rows below give T cell receptor beta chains drawn from one sample of a study of T-cell reconstitution after alpha-beta-depleted transplantation in children. TCRdb used MiXCR to reprocess the PCR reads, holding one entry per CDR3 protein. The sample carries about 98,000 distinct CDR3 sequences, less than 25% recorded once. Sequenced here: PBMCs, sampled before TCRalphabeta/CD19-depleted stem cell transplant. The receptors derive from a boy aged 2 to 10 with acute lymphoblastic leukemia, due to receive a stem cell transplant. Both conserved end residues are part of each CDR3. D genes are given only for firm matches. A row's size may be missing; if present it is once, few, many or a size class.

>TRBJ1-2|TRBV19|NA|NA
TGTGCCAGTAGTATCAGGAGTCCTCCAATCTCCGGCTACACCTTC
CASSIRSPPISGYTF
>TRBJ2-4|TRBV28|NA|NA
TGTGCCAGCAGCCCAGCGGCCAGGGAGGATATTCAGTACTTC
CASSPAAREDIQYF
>TRBJ1-2|TRBV5-6|NA|NA
TGTGCCAGCAGCGCGCCCGAATATGGCTACACCTTC
CASSAPEYGYTF
>TRBJ1-5|TRBV5-5|NA|TRBD1
TGTGCCAGCAGCAACCGGGACAGGGGAACAAATCAGCCCCAGCATTTT
CASSNRDRGTNQPQHF
>TRBJ1-1|TRBV6-2/TRBV6-3|few|NA
TGTGCCAGCAGTCCTGCAGGGATGAGCACTGAAGCTTTCTTT
CASSPAGMSTEAFF
>TRBJ2-6|TRBV29-1|many|NA
TGCAGCGTTGACGAGAGCTCTGGGGCCAACGTCCTGACTTTC
CSVDESSGANVLTF
>TRBJ2-7|TRBV6-2/TRBV6-3|many|TRBD1
TGTGCCAGCAGTTACTCGACAGGGGGCTACGAGCAGTACTTC
CASSYSTGGYEQYF
>TRBJ1-2|TRBV7-2|NA|NA
TGTGCCAGCAGCTTAGGAGAGGGAAACACCTTC
CASSLGEGNTF
>TRBJ2-3|TRBV10-3|NA|TRBD1
TGTGCCACCTCCTCCACAGGGGGCGGATCGGAAACAGATACGCAGTATTTT
CATSSTGGGSETDTQYF
>TRBJ2-3|TRBV5-6|few|NA
TGTGCCAGCAGCTTAGGCGTGGGGCGAATTCTGGATCCTAGCACAGATACGCAGTATTTT
CASSLGVGRILDPSTDTQYF
>TRBJ2-3|TRBV4-2|NA|NA
TGCGCCAGCAGCCAAGATATGGGGGGCGGCACAGATACGCAGTATTTT
CASSQDMGGGTDTQYF
>TRBJ2-2|TRBV12-3/TRBV12-4|few|TRBD2
TGTGCCAGCAGTTCCCACAAGACTAGCGTGGGACCCGGGGAGCTGTTTTTT
CASSSHKTSVGPGELFF
>TRBJ2-2|TRBV29-1|many|NA
TGCAGCGTTGGAGGGGGTTACGGGACCGGGGAGCTGTTTTTT
CSVGGGYGTGELFF
>TRBJ1-1|TRBV5-1|NA|TRBD1
TGCGCCAGCAGCGCCCGACAGGGGCTTATGAACACTGAAGCTTTCTTT
CASSARQGLMNTEAFF
>TRBJ2-7|TRBV28|few|NA
TGTGCCAGCCGGCTCGCCTACGAGCAGTACTTC
CASRLAYEQYF
>TRBJ2-1|TRBV3-1|NA|TRBD2
TGTGCCAGCAGCCAGGGACTAGCGGGCAATGAGCAGTTCTTC
CASSQGLAGNEQFF
>TRBJ2-1|TRBV5-5|NA|NA
TGTGCCAGCAGCCCCATGGTCCTATACAATGAGCAGTTCTTC
CASSPMVLYNEQFF
>TRBJ1-1|TRBV9|few|NA
TGTGCCAGCAGCGGTAACAGGGAAATGAACACTGAAGCTTTCTTT
CASSGNREMNTEAFF
>TRBJ1-3|TRBV4-2|once|NA
TGTGCCAGCAGCCCCGCCGGAAACACCATATATTTT
CASSPAGNTIYF
>TRBJ2-1|TRBV20-1|NA|NA
TGCAGTGCTCCAAAGGCGACTACCGTAAACAATAAGCAGTTCTTC
CSAPKATTVNNKQFF
>TRBJ2-3|TRBV5-1|NA|NA
TGCGCCACCCCCAGCTATGTCACAGATACGCAGTATTTT
CATPSYVTDTQYF
>TRBJ2-1|TRBV24-1|once|TRBD1
TGTGCCACCAGTGACCCGGGACAGGCGGACAATGAGCAGCTCTTC
CATSDPGQADNEQLF